This is a list of T cell receptor beta chains from one sample in a study of T-cell reconstitution after alpha-beta-depleted transplantation in children. TCRdb analysed the PCR reads with MiXCR anew, one entry per CDR3 protein. The sample has about 76,000 distinct CDR3 sequences; around 14% are singletons. The source material was PBMCs, mostly from graft donor cells, sampled 180 days after TCRalphabeta/CD19-depleted stem cell transplant. These receptor sequences come from a male patient between 2 and 15 years old who had a stem cell transplant for acute lymphoblastic leukemia, so the T cells may come from the graft donor. CDR3s include the opening cysteine and the closing phenylalanine or tryptophan. The D gene is left open where the match is weak. Expanded clones are given a class, and other clones once, few, many or no size at all.

d_call: NA
clone_size: many
j_call: TRBJ2-7
v_call: TRBV7-9
cdr3_nt: TGTGCCAGCAGCATGGACATCTACGAGCAGTACTTC
cdr3_aa: CASSMDIYEQYF

d_call: NA
clone_size: few
j_call: TRBJ1-1
v_call: TRBV5-1
cdr3_nt: TGCGCCAGCAGGGCGCTTAAGGGCCTAAACACTGAAGCTTTCTTT
cdr3_aa: CASRALKGLNTEAFF

d_call: NA
clone_size: NA
j_call: TRBJ2-3
v_call: TRBV4-2
cdr3_nt: TGTGCCAGCAGCCCCATTACCATGATCTTCACAGATACGCAGTATTTT
cdr3_aa: CASSPITMIFTDTQYF

d_call: TRBD2
clone_size: many
j_call: TRBJ2-1
v_call: TRBV4-1
cdr3_nt: TGCGCCAGCAGCCAAGTACGGGACTTTTGGGGGGGAGGGCCCTCCTACAATGAGCAGTTCTTC
cdr3_aa: CASSQVRDFWGGGPSYNEQFF

d_call: TRBD1
clone_size: few
j_call: TRBJ2-5
v_call: TRBV6-5
cdr3_nt: TGTGCCAGCACTTTACGTCCGGGACAGGGGGGGGAGACCCAGTACTTC
cdr3_aa: CASTLRPGQGGETQYF

d_call: NA
clone_size: few
j_call: TRBJ1-5
v_call: TRBV20-1
cdr3_nt: TGCAGTGGACATGGGGGCAATCAGCCCCAGCATTTT
cdr3_aa: CSGHGGNQPQHF

d_call: NA
clone_size: NA
j_call: TRBJ2-4
v_call: TRBV29-1
cdr3_nt: TGCAGCGTTGTTGCAGCCAAAAACATTCAGTACTTC
cdr3_aa: CSVVAAKNIQYF

d_call: NA
clone_size: NA
j_call: TRBJ2-6
v_call: TRBV4-3
cdr3_nt: TGCGCCAGCAGCCAAGTGGGAACTGGGGCCAACGTCCTGACTTTC
cdr3_aa: CASSQVGTGANVLTF

d_call: NA
clone_size: few
j_call: TRBJ1-5
v_call: TRBV5-1
cdr3_nt: TGCGCCAGCGCCCTGGGCGGGACTAGCAATCAGCCCCAGCATTTT
cdr3_aa: CASALGGTSNQPQHF

d_call: NA
clone_size: NA
j_call: TRBJ1-2
v_call: TRBV25-1
cdr3_nt: TGTGCCAGCAGCTCCCCAGAACCTAACTATGGCTACACCTTC
cdr3_aa: CASSSPEPNYGYTF

d_call: NA
clone_size: few
j_call: TRBJ2-7
v_call: TRBV25-1
cdr3_nt: TGTGCCAGCAGTGAATGGGGTAAGGGGGAGTACGAGCAGTACTTC
cdr3_aa: CASSEWGKGEYEQYF

d_call: NA
clone_size: few
j_call: TRBJ2-7
v_call: TRBV5-1
cdr3_nt: TGCGCCAGCAGCCCCCCCAGCATTTTCTACGAGCAGTACTTC
cdr3_aa: CASSPPSIFYEQYF

d_call: TRBD1
clone_size: few
j_call: TRBJ2-7
v_call: TRBV18
cdr3_nt: TGTGCCAGCTCACCAGGACAGGGTCCAGGCGAGCAGTACTTC
cdr3_aa: CASSPGQGPGEQYF

d_call: NA
clone_size: few
j_call: TRBJ2-3
v_call: TRBV9
cdr3_nt: TGTGCCAGCAGCGTAGGTCGACTCACTAGCACAGATACGCAGTATTTT
cdr3_aa: CASSVGRLTSTDTQYF